Detailed here is one T cell receptor (beta chain). Its antigen is undetermined. V shed 4 bases and J shed 1 base, with 6 bases lying between them. Germline V gene data show CDR1 as MGHRA and CDR2 as YSYEKL. The CDR3 consists of 13 residues. This sample was taken from a study of cytomegalovirus exposure and HLA in healthy donors. Study information: There were about 85 million unique TCRs (from HLA-typed donors) in an early data release.

Study results and limitations: Presence/absence analyses rested on an assumption that sequencing depth was roughly uniform across donors. Later analysis reportedly placed an Asian-associated ancestry cluster below the roughly 690-donor mean in N-insertions.

Primers: 60 Vbeta forward and 13 Jbeta reverse. The repertoire was sequenced with immunoSEQ multiplex PCR; TCRdb's copy has only in-frame clones and lacks some. This table has more than 100,000 clones, about three quarters appearing once. This receptor was taken from a man aged 55 to 70 in good health and CMV-seropositive. V and J are TRBV4-1 and TRBJ2-3; D gene uncertain. The sequenced sample was PBMCs. In nucleotides, the CDR3 is TGCGCCAGCAGCCTGGCGGGCACAGATACGCAGTATTTT. Amino acids: CASSLAGTDTQYF.